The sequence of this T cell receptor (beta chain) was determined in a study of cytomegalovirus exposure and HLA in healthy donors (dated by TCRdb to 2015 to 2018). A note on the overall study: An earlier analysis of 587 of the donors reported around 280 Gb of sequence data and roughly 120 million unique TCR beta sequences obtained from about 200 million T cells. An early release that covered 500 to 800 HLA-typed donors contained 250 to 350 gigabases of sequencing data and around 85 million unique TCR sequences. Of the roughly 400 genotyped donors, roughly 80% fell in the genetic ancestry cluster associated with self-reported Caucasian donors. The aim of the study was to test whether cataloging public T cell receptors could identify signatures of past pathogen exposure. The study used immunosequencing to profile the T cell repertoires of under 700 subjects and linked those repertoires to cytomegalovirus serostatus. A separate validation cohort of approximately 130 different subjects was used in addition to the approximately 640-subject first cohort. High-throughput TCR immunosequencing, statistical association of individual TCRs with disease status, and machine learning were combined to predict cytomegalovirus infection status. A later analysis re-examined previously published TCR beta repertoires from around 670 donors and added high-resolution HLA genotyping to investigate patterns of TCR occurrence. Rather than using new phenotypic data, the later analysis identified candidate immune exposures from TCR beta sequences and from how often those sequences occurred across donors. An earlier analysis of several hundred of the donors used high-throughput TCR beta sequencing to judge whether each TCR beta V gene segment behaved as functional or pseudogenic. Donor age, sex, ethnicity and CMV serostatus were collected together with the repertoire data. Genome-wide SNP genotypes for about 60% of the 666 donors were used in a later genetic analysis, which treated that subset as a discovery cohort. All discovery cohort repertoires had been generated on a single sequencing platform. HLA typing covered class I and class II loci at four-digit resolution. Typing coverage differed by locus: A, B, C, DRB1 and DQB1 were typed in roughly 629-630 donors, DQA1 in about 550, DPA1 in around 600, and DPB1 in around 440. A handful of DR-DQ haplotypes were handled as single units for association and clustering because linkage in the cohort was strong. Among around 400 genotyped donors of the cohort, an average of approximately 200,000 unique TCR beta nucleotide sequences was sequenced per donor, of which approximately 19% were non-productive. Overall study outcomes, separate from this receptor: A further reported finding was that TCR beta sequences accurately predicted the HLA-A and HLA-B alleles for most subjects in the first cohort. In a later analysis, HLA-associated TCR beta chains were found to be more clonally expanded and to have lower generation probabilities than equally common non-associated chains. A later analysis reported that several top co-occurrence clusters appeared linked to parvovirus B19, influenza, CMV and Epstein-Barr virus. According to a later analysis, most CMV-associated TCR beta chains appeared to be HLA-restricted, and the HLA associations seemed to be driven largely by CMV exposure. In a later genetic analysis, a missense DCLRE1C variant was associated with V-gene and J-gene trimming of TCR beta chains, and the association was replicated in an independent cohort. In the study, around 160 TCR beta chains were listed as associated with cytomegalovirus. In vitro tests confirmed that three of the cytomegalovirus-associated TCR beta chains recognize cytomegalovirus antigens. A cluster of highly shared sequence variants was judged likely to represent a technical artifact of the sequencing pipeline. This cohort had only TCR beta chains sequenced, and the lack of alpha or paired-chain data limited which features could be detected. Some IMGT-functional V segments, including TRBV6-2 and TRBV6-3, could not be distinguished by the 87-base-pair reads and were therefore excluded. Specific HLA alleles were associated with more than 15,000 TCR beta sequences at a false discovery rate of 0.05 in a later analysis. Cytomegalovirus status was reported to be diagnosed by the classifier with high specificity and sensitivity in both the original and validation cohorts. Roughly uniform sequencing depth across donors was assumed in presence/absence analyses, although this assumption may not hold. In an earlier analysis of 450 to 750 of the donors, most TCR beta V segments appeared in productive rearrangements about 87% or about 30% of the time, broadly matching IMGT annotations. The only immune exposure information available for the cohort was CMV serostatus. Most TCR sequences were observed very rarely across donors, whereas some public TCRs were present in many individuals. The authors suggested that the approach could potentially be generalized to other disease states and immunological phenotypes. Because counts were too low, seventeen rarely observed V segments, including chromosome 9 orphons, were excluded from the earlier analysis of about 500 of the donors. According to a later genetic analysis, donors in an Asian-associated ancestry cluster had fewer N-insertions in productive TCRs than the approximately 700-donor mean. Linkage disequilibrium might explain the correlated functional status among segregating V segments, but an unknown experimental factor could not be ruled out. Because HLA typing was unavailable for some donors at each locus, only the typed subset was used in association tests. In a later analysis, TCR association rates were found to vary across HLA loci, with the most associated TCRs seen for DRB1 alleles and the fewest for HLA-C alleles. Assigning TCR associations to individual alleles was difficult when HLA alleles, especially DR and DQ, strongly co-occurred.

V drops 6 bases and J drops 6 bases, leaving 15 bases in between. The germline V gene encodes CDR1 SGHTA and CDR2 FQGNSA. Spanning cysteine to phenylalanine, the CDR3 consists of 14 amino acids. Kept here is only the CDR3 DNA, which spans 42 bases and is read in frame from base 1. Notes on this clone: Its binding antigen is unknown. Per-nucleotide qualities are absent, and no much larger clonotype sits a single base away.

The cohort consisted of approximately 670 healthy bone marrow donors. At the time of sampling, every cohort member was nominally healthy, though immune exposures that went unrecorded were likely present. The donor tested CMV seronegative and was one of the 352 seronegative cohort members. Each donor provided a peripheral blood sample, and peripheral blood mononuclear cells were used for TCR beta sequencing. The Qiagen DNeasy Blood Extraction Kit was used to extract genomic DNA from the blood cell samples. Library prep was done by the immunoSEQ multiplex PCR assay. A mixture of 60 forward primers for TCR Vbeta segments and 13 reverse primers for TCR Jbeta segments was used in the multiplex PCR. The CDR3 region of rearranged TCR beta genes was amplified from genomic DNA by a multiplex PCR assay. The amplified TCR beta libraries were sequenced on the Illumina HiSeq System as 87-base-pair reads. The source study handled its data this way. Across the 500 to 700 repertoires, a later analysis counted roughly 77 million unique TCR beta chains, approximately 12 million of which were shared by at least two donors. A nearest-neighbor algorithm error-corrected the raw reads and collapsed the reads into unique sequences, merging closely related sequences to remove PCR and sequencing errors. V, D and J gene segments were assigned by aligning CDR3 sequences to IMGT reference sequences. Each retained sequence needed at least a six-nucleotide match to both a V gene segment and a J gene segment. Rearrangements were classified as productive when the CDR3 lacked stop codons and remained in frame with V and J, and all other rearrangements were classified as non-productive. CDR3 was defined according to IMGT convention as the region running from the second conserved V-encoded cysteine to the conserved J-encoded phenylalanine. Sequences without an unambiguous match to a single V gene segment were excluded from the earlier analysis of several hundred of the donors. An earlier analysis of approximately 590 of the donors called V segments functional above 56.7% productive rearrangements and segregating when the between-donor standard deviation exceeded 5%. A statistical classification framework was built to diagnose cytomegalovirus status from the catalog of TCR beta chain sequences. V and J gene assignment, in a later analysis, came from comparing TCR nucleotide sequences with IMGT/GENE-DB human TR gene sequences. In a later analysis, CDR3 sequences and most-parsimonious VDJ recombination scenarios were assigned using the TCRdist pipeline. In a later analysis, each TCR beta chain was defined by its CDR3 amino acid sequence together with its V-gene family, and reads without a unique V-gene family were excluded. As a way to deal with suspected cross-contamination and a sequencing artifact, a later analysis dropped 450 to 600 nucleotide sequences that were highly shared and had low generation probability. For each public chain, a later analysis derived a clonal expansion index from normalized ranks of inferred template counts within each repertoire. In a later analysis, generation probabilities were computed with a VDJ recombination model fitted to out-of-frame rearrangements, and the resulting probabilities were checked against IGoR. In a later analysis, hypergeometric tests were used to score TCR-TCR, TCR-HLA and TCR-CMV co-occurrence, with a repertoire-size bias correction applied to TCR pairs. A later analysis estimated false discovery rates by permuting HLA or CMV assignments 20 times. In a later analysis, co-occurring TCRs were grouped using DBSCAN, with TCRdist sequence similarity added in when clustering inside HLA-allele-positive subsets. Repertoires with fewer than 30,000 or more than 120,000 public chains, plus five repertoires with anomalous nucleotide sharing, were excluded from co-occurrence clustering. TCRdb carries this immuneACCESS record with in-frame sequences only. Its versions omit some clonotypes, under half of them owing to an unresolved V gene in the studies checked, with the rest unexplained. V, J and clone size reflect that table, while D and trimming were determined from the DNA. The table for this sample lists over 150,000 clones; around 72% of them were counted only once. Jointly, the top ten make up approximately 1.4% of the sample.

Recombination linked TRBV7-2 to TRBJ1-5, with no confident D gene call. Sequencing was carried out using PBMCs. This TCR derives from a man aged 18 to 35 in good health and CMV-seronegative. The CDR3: CASSQTPGGQPQHF. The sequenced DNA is TGTGCCAGCAGTCAAACGCCTGGCGGTCAGCCCCAGCATTTT. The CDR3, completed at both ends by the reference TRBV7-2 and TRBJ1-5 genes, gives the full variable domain GAGVSQSPSNKVTEKGKDVELRCDPISGHTALYWYRQSLGQGLEFLIYFQGNSAPDKSGLPSDRFSAERTGGSVSTLTIQRTQQEDSAVYLCASSQTPGGQPQHFGDGTRLSIL.